The 6 T cell receptor beta chains in this list originate from one sample, sequenced in a study of molecular identifiers for immune sequencing clone quantification. MiXCR, run by TCRdb on the PCR reads, gives a single entry per CDR3 protein. The sample lists approximately 63,000 distinct CDR3 sequences; under 20% were seen once. The sample was naive CD8+ T cells from blood, with Jurkat cell RNA spiked in. The subset: FACS-sorted CD8+CD4-CCR7+CD45RA+ naive T cells. The receptors originated from a human donor in good health. Some libraries in this study had Jurkat cell RNA spiked in.

This clonotype was seen many times. The chain carries TRBV20-1 and TRBJ2-1; no clear D. Deletions cut 2 bases from V and 0 bases from J, with 8 bases between. The CDR3 totals 14 residues. The germline V gene encodes CDR1 DFQATT and CDR2 SNEGSKA (reference sequence). CDR3 amino acids: CSARSTSSYNEQFF. Written as DNA, the CDR3 is TGCAGTGCTAGATCCACGAGCTCCTACAATGAGCAGTTCTTC.

The chain employs TRBV7-8 and TRBJ2-1; maybe TRBD1 (5 bases). Germline CDR1 reads SGHVS; CDR2 reads FQNEAQ. The CDR3 sequence is 13 residues long. The V gene lost 5 bases and the J gene lost 3 bases, with 8 bases spanning the gap. CDR3 DNA sequence: TGTGCCAGCAGCATGGACAACTACAATGAGCAGTTCTTC. Its translation: CASSMDNYNEQFF.

Comment on this clonotype: Germline and junction disagree at one end, which may indicate a read error. The V and J genes are TRBV28 and TRBJ2-7; D is tentatively TRBD1 or TRBD2 (5 bases each). The CDR3 runs to 13 residues. Germline V gives CDR1 MDHEN, CDR2 SYDVKM. DNA of the CDR3: TGTGCCAGCAGTTCGGGACCTAACTACGAGCAGTGCTTC. It is translated as CASSSGPNYEQCF.

There are many counts of this clonotype. The chain links TRBV29-1 to TRBJ2-1; TRBD2 agrees at 10 bases. The CDR3 runs to 14 residues. Germline lookup yields CDR1 SQVTM and CDR2 ANQGSEA. The junction had 7 bases not matched to a gene; V was cut back by 4 bases and J by 7 bases. The DNA for the CDR3 is TGCAGCGTTGCCACTAGCGGGATAGGGAATGAGCAGTTCTTC. Translating gives CSVATSGIGNEQFF.

Comments on this clonotype: One end of the junction is discordant with germline, which a read error may explain. The V call is TRBV10-2, the J call TRBJ1-3; 7 bases are a match to TRBD1. Germline CDR1 reads WSHSY; CDR2 reads SAAADI. CDR3 size: 15 residues. The CDR3 nucleotides are TGCGCCTGCAGACCCAGGACAGGCGCTGGAAACACCATATATTTT. Translated: CACRPRTGAGNTIYF.

This clonotype was counted at least ten times. The chain recombines TRBV6-5 with TRBJ2-2; no reliable D call. Germline V gene sequence: CDR1 MNHEY, CDR2 SVGAGI. Trimming stripped 4 bases from V and 5 bases from J, with 5 bases between. There are 12 residues in the CDR3. CDR3 sequence (DNA): TGTGCCAGCAGTTCGCTAACCGGGGAGCTGTTTTTT. This sequence encodes CASSSLTGELFF.